Listed below are T cell receptor beta chains from one sample, sequenced in a study of blood T cell repertoires in COVID-19. Clones were sequenced by immunoSEQ multiplex PCR, and TCRdb holds only the in-frame ones, with some missing. The sample lists approximately 170,000 clones, about four fifths seen once, with 10% to 15% in the top ten. The material sequenced was peripheral blood. The origin of the receptors is an older man who had recovered from COVID-19. CDR3s include the opening cysteine and the closing phenylalanine or tryptophan. Fields, in order: J gene, clone size, D gene, V gene, CDR3 protein, CDR3 DNA. A D gene is named only where the DNA matches it firmly. Only part of the rows carry a size: once, few, many, or a class if the clone is expanded.

TRBJ1-5	few	-	TRBV19	CASSVQDSNQPQHF	TGTGCCAGTAGTGTACAGGATAGCAATCAGCCCCAGCATTTT
TRBJ1-3	-	TRBD1	TRBV5-1	CASSLGQGAGNTIYF	TGCGCCAGCAGCTTGGGGCAGGGGGCTGGAAACACCATATATTTT
TRBJ2-1	-	TRBD2	TRBV15	CATSSGRAGEQFF	TGTGCCACCAGCAGCGGGAGGGCGGGTGAGCAGTTCTTC
TRBJ2-1	-	TRBD2	TRBV5-4	CASSSYRTSGPGRYNEQFF	TGTGCCAGCAGCAGCTACCGGACTAGCGGTCCGGGGCGCTACAATGAGCAGTTCTTC
TRBJ2-2	once	-	TRBV29-1	CSVKSGEAGELFF	TGCAGCGTAAAGTCAGGGGAAGCCGGGGAGCTGTTTTTT
TRBJ2-7	-	-	TRBV7-2	CASSPHMSYEQYF	TGTGCCAGCAGCCCGCACATGTCCTACGAGCAGTACTTC
TRBJ2-2	-	TRBD2	TRBV19	CASSASGRIGELFF	TGTGCCAGTAGTGCTAGCGGGAGAATCGGGGAGCTGTTTTTT
TRBJ2-5	-	TRBD1	TRBV29-1	CSARDRKETQYF	TGCAGCGCCCGGGACAGAAAAGAGACCCAGTACTTC
TRBJ2-1	-	TRBD2	TRBV28	CASSLTSGSYEQFF	TGTGCCAGCAGTTTGACTAGCGGGAGCTATGAGCAGTTCTTC
TRBJ1-6	-	-	TRBV7-9	CASSFDAGTPLHF	TGTGCCAGCAGCTTTGATGCCGGGACACCCCTCCACTTT
TRBJ2-1	-	-	TRBV6-5	CATAWARTAEQFF	TGTGCCACCGCTTGGGCTCGAACGGCTGAGCAGTTCTTC
TRBJ2-2	-	TRBD2	TRBV3-1/TRBV3-2	CASSPTSGALTGELFF	TGTGCCAGCAGCCCCACTAGCGGGGCCTTAACCGGGGAGCTGTTTTTT
TRBJ1-2	-	-	TRBV27	CASSFTSRDLGYTF	TGTGCCAGCAGTTTCACCTCCAGGGATTTGGGCTACACCTTC
TRBJ1-4	once	TRBD1	TRBV7-2	CASSFLTGQPPVTNEKLFF	TGTGCCAGCAGCTTCTTGACAGGGCAACCCCCTGTAACTAATGAAAAACTGTTTTTT
TRBJ1-5	many	TRBD1	TRBV19	CASSVDRLEPQHF	TGTGCCAGTAGTGTGGACAGGTTAGAGCCCCAGCATTTT
TRBJ2-7	-	-	TRBV13	CASSEQVYSYEQYF	TGTGCCAGCAGCGAACAGGTATACTCCTACGAGCAGTACTTC
TRBJ2-1	few	-	TRBV3-1/TRBV3-2	CASSQRMGGKIDEQFF	TGTGCCAGCAGCCAACGTATGGGCGGGAAGATCGATGAGCAGTTCTTC